This entry concerns a single T cell receptor (beta chain). The entry originates in a study of T cells in Graves' hyperthyroidism and ophthalmopathy. The CDR3 covers 16 residues. In germline, CDR1 is SNHLY, CDR2 FYNNEI. The ends were cut back, 6 bases at V and 0 bases at J, with 14 bases in the middle. Researchers amplified the TCR beta CDR3 regions from RNA transcripts. The HTBI primer set drove a first-round RT-PCR of the TCR CDR3. TCRdb recomputed calls from the multiplex PCR reads with MiXCR, one row per CDR3 protein. The sample contains more than 550,000 distinct CDR3 sequences, less than 45% of which appear only once.

The chain has TRBV2 and TRBJ1-4; D is perhaps TRBD1 (5 bases). Sequencing was performed on peripheral blood or thyroid tissue (not recorded which). This TCR derives from an adult man with Graves' disease, either hyperthyroidism or ophthalmopathy (not recorded which). This CDR3 reads CASSQERQSTNEKLFF. Written as DNA, the CDR3 is TGTGCCAGCAGCCAAGAGCGACAGTCAACTAATGAAAAACTGTTTTTT. The full variable domain, rest sourced from reference TRBV2 and TRBJ1-4, is EPEVTQTPSHQVTQMGQEVILRCVPISNHLYFYWYRQILGQKVEFLVSFYNNEISEKSEIFDDQFSVERPDGSNFTLKIRSTKLEDSAMYFCASSQERQSTNEKLFFGSGTQLSVL.